A single T cell receptor beta chain is shown here with its context. Time point: patch test 2, 6 weeks after DPC sensitization. Specified treatment: therapeutic diphenylcyclopropenone sensitization with weekly scalp DPC. One entry per CDR3 protein, called by TCRdb with MiXCR from the RACE reads. The data contain tens of thousands of distinct CDR3 sequences, 7.5% to 9.5% of them singletons. This record comes from a study of human T cells and chemical hapten exposure. Losses at the gene ends were 4 bases for V and 3 bases for J; bases not matched to a gene: 9. The CDR3 consists of 15 residues. Germline loops: CDR1 SGDLS, CDR2 YYNGEE.

The TCR was taken from a woman aged 45-60 years with alopecia areata. Some clones in this sample may be carry-over from other donors' samples. The specimen comprised whole blood, sampled in connection with sensitization to the hapten diphenylcyclopropenone (DPC). The chain carries TRBV9 and TRBJ2-5, with TRBD2 identical over 7 bases. This CDR3 reads CASSSRDYREETQYF. CDR3 in DNA: TGTGCCAGCAGCAGCCGGGACTACCGTGAAGAGACCCAGTACTTC.